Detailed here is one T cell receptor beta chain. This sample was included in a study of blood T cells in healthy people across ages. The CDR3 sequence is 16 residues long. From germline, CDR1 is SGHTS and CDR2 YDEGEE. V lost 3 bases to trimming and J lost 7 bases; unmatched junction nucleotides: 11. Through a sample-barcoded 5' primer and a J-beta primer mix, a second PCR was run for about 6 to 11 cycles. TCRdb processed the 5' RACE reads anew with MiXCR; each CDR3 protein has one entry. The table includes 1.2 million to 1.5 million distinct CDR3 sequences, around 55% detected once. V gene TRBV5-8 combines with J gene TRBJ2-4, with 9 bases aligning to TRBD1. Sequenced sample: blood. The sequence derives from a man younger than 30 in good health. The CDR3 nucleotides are TGTGCCAGCAGCTGGGACCGGGACAGGGTTCTTAACATTCAGTACTTC. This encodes CASSWDRDRVLNIQYF.